Listed here are 31 T cell receptor beta chains from one sample, sequenced in a study of identical twins (TCRdb year 2016). Library generation was performed with 5' RACE. Sequencer: Illumina HiSeq 2000. TCRdb ran its own pipeline on the public reads, namely fastp trimming at Q25 and MiXCR clone calling, and kept in-frame beta chains. Rows with a matching CDR3 protein are joined into one entry that keeps the most common DNA and genes. For this sample the table gives some 1,600,000 distinct CDR3 sequences, of which roughly 35% were detected only once. The ten top clones hold about 0.3% of the sample. The sequenced sample consisted of cord blood. The origin of the receptors is a newborn girl in good health.

This clonotype was counted only a few times. This chain links TRBV4-2 with TRBJ2-1; tentatively, D is TRBD1 or TRBD2 (5 bases each). The J call could be wrong; TRBJ2-7 is a better fit for the DNA end. There are 14 residues in the CDR3. Germline loops: CDR1 LGHNA, CDR2 YNFKEQ. CDR3 amino acids: CASRTRGSYNEQYF. The CDR3 region has the DNA TGTGCCAGCCGGACACGGGGCTCCTACAATGAGCAGTACTTC.

This clonotype came up a few times. The V gene is TRBV20-1, the J gene TRBJ1-4; D is undetermined. The germline gives CDR1 DFQATT, CDR2 SNEGSKA (reference sequence). V gave up 0 bases and J gave up 5 bases, with 19 bases separating them. The CDR3 covers 17 residues. The CDR3 loop is CSARDRARNHPNEKLFF. DNA of the CDR3: TGCAGTGCTAGAGATCGAGCCAGGAACCATCCCAATGAAAAACTGTTTTTT.

This clonotype came up many times. The CDR3 loop reads CSAPPRETQYF. DNA for the CDR3: TGCAGTGCTCCCCCGCGAGAGACCCAGTACTTC. The V and J genes are TRBV20-1 and TRBJ2-5; D unclear. Germline V lookup: CDR1 DFQATT, CDR2 SNEGSKA (reference sequence). V lost 5 bases, J lost 4 bases, and 8 bases lay in between. The CDR3 extends over 11 amino acids.

This clonotype was counted only a few times. The rearrangement links TRBV7-2 to TRBJ2-3, with D tentatively TRBD1 (5 bases). V was cut by 4 bases and J by 2 bases, with 13 bases left in between. Germline CDR1 and CDR2: SGHTA and FQGNSA. CDR3 size: 15 residues. The CDR3 nucleotides are TGTGCCAGCAGCTCTGGGGCCCGGGCCACAGATACGCAGTATTTT. Protein: CASSSGARATDTQYF.

This clonotype was detected only a few times. The chain combines TRBV12-3 or TRBV12-4 with TRBJ1-2; D is ambiguous. Trimming shortened V by 3 bases and J by 1 base, and 9 bases separated the two germline ends. The CDR3 loop spans 14 amino acids. This chain's CDR3 is CASSFNSINYGYTF. The CDR3 DNA follows: TGTGCCAGCAGTTTTAACAGCATTAACTATGGCTACACCTTC.

Comment on this clonotype: A junction boundary mismatches the germline segment, possibly from a read error. The chain joins TRBV2 to TRBJ1-5; D is perhaps TRBD1 (6 bases). From germline, CDR1 is SNHLY and CDR2 FYNNEI. CDR3 length: 13 residues. The CDR3 region is CAGSVTGNQPQHF. The CDR3 DNA sequence: TGTGCCGGCAGCGTAACAGGGAATCAGCCCCAGCATTTT.

This rearrangement joins TRBV19 to TRBJ2-2; 7 positions agree with TRBD2. V shed 7 bases and J 4 bases; nucleotides not matched to a gene: 6. This CDR3 contains 14 residues. Looked up from germline, CDR1 is LNHDA and CDR2 is SQIVND (reference sequence). This CDR3 reads CASTGTTPTGELFF. For the CDR3, the DNA is TGTGCCAGTACCGGGACTACTCCCACCGGGGAGCTGTTTTTT.

This clonotype was seen only a few times. The J gene is TRBJ2-7, the V gene TRBV16; D not resolved. Germline V gene data show CDR1 as KGHSY and CDR2 as FQNENV. The CDR3 runs to 15 residues. Trimming took 0 bases from V and 2 from J, leaving 11 bases between them. DNA for the CDR3: TGTGCCAGCAGCCAATCTCTAGAAATAGCCTACGAGCAGTACTTC. Protein: CASSQSLEIAYEQYF.

This sequence joins TRBV19 and TRBJ1-5; the match to TRBD1 covers 8 bases. In germline, CDR1 is LNHDA, CDR2 SQIVND (reference sequence). This CDR3 comprises 14 residues. V gave up 3 bases and J gave up 7 bases; unmatched junction bases: 5. The CDR3: CASSMDRAGQPQHF. For the CDR3, the DNA is TGTGCCAGTAGTATGGACAGGGCGGGCCAGCCCCAGCATTTT.

This clonotype has ten or more counts. The chain combines TRBV6-2 or TRBV6-3 with TRBJ2-5; 11 positions agree with TRBD2. The CDR3 totals 15 residues. The germline CDR1 and CDR2 sequences are MNHEY and SVGEGT. The V and J ends lost 6 bases and 1 base, in that order; junction bases with no gene match: 4. This chain's CDR3 is CASRGLAGGQETQYF. CDR3 nucleotides: TGTGCCAGCAGAGGACTAGCGGGTGGCCAAGAGACCCAGTACTTC.

This chain connects TRBV28 to TRBJ1-4; TRBD1 matches 7 bases. Germline CDR1 and CDR2: MDHEN and SYDVKM. The ends lost 3 bases at V and 8 bases at J; junction bases unmatched: 9. The length of the CDR3 is 15 residues. In nucleotides, the CDR3 is TGTGCCAGCAGTTTTCTGAGACAGGGCAGGGAAAAACTGTTTTTT. Amino acids: CASSFLRQGREKLFF. Full variable domain (rest looked up from reference TRBV28 and TRBJ1-4): DVKVTQSSRYLVKRTGEKVFLECVQDMDHENMFWYRQDPGLGLRLIYFSYDVKMKEKGDIPEGYSVSREKKERFSLILESASTNQTSMYLCASSFLRQGREKLFFGSGTQLSVL.

This clonotype was found a few times. The gene calls are TRBV12-3 or TRBV12-4 and TRBJ2-1; unclear D gene. This CDR3 spans 14 amino acids. The ends were cut back, 2 bases at V and 8 bases at J, with 13 bases in the middle. In DNA, the CDR3 is TGTGCCAGCAGTTTAAGGCCCCTCGGGTATGAGCAGTTCTTC. Amino acid sequence: CASSLRPLGYEQFF.

The chain recombines TRBV6-5 with TRBJ1-1; D unclear. The CDR3 extends over 13 amino acids. The V and J ends lost 6 bases and 6 bases respectively, with 14 bases between them. CDR1 is MNHEY and CDR2 is SVGAGI in the germline V gene. The CDR3 bases are TGTGCCAGCAGCCGGCGCGGGGTCCCTGAAGCTTTCTTT. This gives the protein CASSRRGVPEAFF.

This rearrangement joins TRBV29-1 to TRBJ1-1; TRBD1 aligns across 7 bases. In germline, CDR1 is SQVTM, CDR2 ANQGSEA. J gave up 6 bases and V 7 bases, and 8 bases lay outside the gene matches. The CDR3 is made up of 12 amino acids. In DNA, the CDR3 is TGCAGCGCGTACAGGGGCCGGGCTGAAGCTTTCTTT. Translated, it gives CSAYRGRAEAFF. Using reference TRBV29-1 and TRBJ1-1 for the parts outside the CDR3, the full variable domain is SAVISQKPSRDICQRGTSLTIQCQVDSQVTMMFWYRQQPGQSLTLIATANQGSEATYESGFVIDKFPISRPNLTFSTLTVSNMSPEDSSIYLCSAYRGRAEAFFGQGTRLTVV.

In regard to this clonotype: Just one base apart from a much larger clone, this may be a read error. The chain employs TRBV7-9 and TRBJ2-1, with 7 bases fitting TRBD2. V shed 5 bases, J shed 10 bases, and the junction held 23 bases outside the gene matches. Germline V CDR1 and CDR2: SEHNR, FQNEAQ (reference sequence). The CDR3 has 18 amino acids. The CDR3 DNA is TGTGCCAGCAGCAAAAGGGGATATGAGCGGGATAGCTCCTACGAGCAGTTCTTC. Translation: CASSKRGYERDSSYEQFF. Supplemented by reference TRBV7-9 and TRBJ2-1, the full variable domain reads DTGVSQNPRHKITKRGQNVTFRCDPISEHNRLYWYRQTLGQGPEFLTYFQNEAQLEKSRLLSDRFSAERPKGSFSTLEIQRTEQGDSAMYLCASSKRGYERDSSYEQFFGPGTRLTVL.

This clonotype showed up just a few times. CDR3 nucleotides: TGCAGTGCTAGAAGGCAAAGACTAGCCTCCTACAATGAGCAGTTCTTC. Its translation: CSARRQRLASYNEQFF. The V gene is TRBV20-1, the J gene TRBJ2-1; 7 positions match TRBD2. Germline V gene sequence: CDR1 DFQATT, CDR2 SNEGSKA (reference sequence). Germline trimming cut 2 bases from V and 0 bases from J; bases unmatched to any gene: 7. The CDR3 is made up of 16 amino acids.

The rearrangement links TRBV12-3 or TRBV12-4 to TRBJ2-3; weak D call: TRBD1 (6 bases). The V end lost 5 bases, the J end lost 0 bases, and 21 bases lay between the germline ends. This CDR3 comprises 18 residues. CDR3 protein: CASSPGVQTRLSTDTQYF. The CDR3, as DNA: TGTGCCAGCAGTCCAGGGGTACAGACCCGCCTTAGCACAGATACGCAGTATTTT.

The sample holds a few counts of this clonotype. The rearrangement links TRBV28 to TRBJ1-2; D possibly corresponds to TRBD1 (5 bases). The CDR3 runs 14 residues. Trimming cost V 6 bases and J 8 bases, with 19 bases left between them. Germline assignment: CDR1 MDHEN and CDR2 SYDVKM. CDR3 nucleotides: TGTGCCAGCAGCCCCTTCGGAGGGGTGAGGGGCTACACCTTC. This sequence encodes CASSPFGGVRGYTF.

The table lists this clonotype with a few counts. The rearrangement uses TRBV14 and TRBJ1-2; D is uncertain. CDR3 size: 11 residues. Per the germline V gene, CDR1 is SGHDN and CDR2 is FVKESK. V was clipped by 10 bases and J by 9 bases, with 15 bases between them. In nucleotides, the CDR3 is TGTGCCACCTTTTTGACCAGTAGCTACACCTTC. Its translation: CATFLTSSYTF. Full variable domain (remainder filled in from reference TRBV14 and TRBJ1-2): EAGVTQFPSHSVIEKGQTVTLRCDPISGHDNLYWYRRVMGKEIKFLLHFVKESKQDESGMPNNRFLAERTGGTYSTLKVQPAELEDSGVYFCATFLTSSYTFGSGTRLTVV.

This clonotype came up a few times. The chain carries TRBV29-1 and TRBJ1-1; tentative D call: TRBD1 (6 bases). CDR3 size: 13 residues. The germline V gene has CDR1 SQVTM and CDR2 ANQGSEA. Trimming removed 6 bases at V and 3 bases at J, with 14 bases between. CDR3: CSVAKGDYTEAFF. CDR3 coding DNA: TGCAGCGTAGCTAAGGGGGACTACACTGAAGCTTTCTTT.

This chain connects TRBV27 to TRBJ1-3; no definite D call. This CDR3 spans 15 amino acids. The germline V gene has CDR1 MNHEY and CDR2 SMNVEV (reference sequence). Trimming removed 2 bases at V and 2 bases at J, with 10 bases between. The CDR3 reads CASSLKGRAGNTIYF. DNA for the CDR3: TGTGCCAGCAGTTTAAAGGGAAGGGCTGGAAACACCATATATTTT.

There are a few counts of this clonotype. This chain links TRBV27 with TRBJ1-5, with D maybe TRBD1 (6 bases). Trimming pared 6 bases from V and 0 bases from J, leaving 15 bases between. Germline assignment: CDR1 MNHEY and CDR2 SMNVEV (reference sequence). The length of the CDR3 is 16 residues. The CDR3 is CASRRGGSYSNQPQHF. CDR3 in DNA: TGTGCCAGCAGAAGGGGGGGGAGCTATAGCAATCAGCCCCAGCATTTT.

This clonotype was counted a few times. V usage is TRBV7-7 and J usage is TRBJ2-5, with a possible D match to TRBD1 (5 bases). Germline V gene lookup returns CDR1 SSHAT and CDR2 FNYEAQ (reference sequence). The V and J ends lost 5 bases and 1 base respectively, with 14 bases between them. This CDR3 contains 15 residues. This chain's CDR3 is CASSPFSTVQETQYF. CDR3 in DNA: TGTGCCAGCAGCCCCTTTTCGACAGTCCAAGAGACCCAGTACTTC.

This clonotype was detected only a few times. CDR3 in DNA: TGTGCCAGCAGAGGTTTTAAGGAGGGGATCACTGAAGCTTTCTTT. This codes for CASRGFKEGITEAFF. V is TRBV25-1 and J is TRBJ1-1, with TRBD1 as a possible D gene (5 bases). The germline gives CDR1 MGHDK, CDR2 SYGVNS. The CDR3 is made up of 15 amino acids. V shed 6 bases and J shed 4 bases, with 18 bases lying between them. Drawing the rest from reference TRBV25-1 and TRBJ1-1, the complete variable domain is EADIYQTPRYLVIGTGKKITLECSQTMGHDKMYWYQQDPGMELHLIHYSYGVNSTEKGDLSSESTVSRIRTEHFPLTLESARPSHTSQYLCASRGFKEGITEAFFGQGTRLTVV.

This chain connects TRBV24-1 to TRBJ2-1; 8 bases agree with TRBD2. From germline, CDR1 is KGHDR and CDR2 SFDVKD. The length of the CDR3 is 14 residues. The ends lost 4 bases at V and 7 bases at J; junction bases unmatched: 5. CDR3 DNA: TGTGCCACCAGTGACGGGAGGGCCCTGAATGAGCAGTTCTTC. Translating it yields CATSDGRALNEQFF.

The chain joins TRBV14 to TRBJ1-2; D is undetermined. The V gene's germline CDR1 is SGHDN and CDR2 FVKESK. CDR3 length: 15 residues. V was shortened by 6 bases and J by 5 bases, with 19 bases between the two germline ends. The CDR3 spells CASSESGRAFYGYTF. CDR3 nucleotides: TGTGCCAGCAGTGAATCGGGAAGGGCCTTTTATGGCTACACCTTC. Full variable domain (missing parts from reference TRBV14 and TRBJ1-2): EAGVTQFPSHSVIEKGQTVTLRCDPISGHDNLYWYRRVMGKEIKFLLHFVKESKQDESGMPNNRFLAERTGGTYSTLKVQPAELEDSGVYFCASSESGRAFYGYTFGSGTRLTVV.

In this sample, this clonotype turned up a few times. The DNA for the CDR3 is TGCGCCAGCAGCTTGGGGGCAGCCACTACCTACGAGCAGTACTTC. Translation: CASSLGAATTYEQYF. The J gene is TRBJ2-7, the V gene TRBV5-1; D gene uncertain. Between the trimmed V and J ends, which lost 0 bases and 2 bases, there was a span of 12 bases. This CDR3 contains 15 residues. Germline assignment: CDR1 SGHRS and CDR2 YFSETQ.

The genes are TRBV20-1 and TRBJ2-1; 8 bases are a match to TRBD2. Matching the DNA end better, TRBJ2-7 makes the J call doubtful. Germline lookup yields CDR1 DFQATT and CDR2 SNEGSKA (reference sequence). This CDR3 is built from 15 residues. CDR3 nucleotide sequence: TGCAGTGCTAGGGATATCCGGGGGGGATACAATGAGCAGTACTTC. This encodes CSARDIRGGYNEQYF.

This clonotype was seen many times. The chain combines TRBV4-2 with TRBJ1-2; D unresolved. This CDR3 is 16 amino acids long. Per the germline V gene, CDR1 is LGHNA and CDR2 is YNFKEQ. The V end lost 0 bases, the J end lost 2 bases, and 13 bases lay between the germline ends. The CDR3 region is CASSQDPNPSNYGYTF. The CDR3 DNA reads as TGTGCCAGCAGCCAAGATCCCAACCCATCAAACTATGGCTACACCTTC.

This clonotype was seen a handful of times. The genes are TRBV9 and TRBJ1-4; D unresolved. The V end lost 3 bases, the J end lost 13 bases, and 13 bases lay between the germline ends. This CDR3 has 12 residues. Germline loops: CDR1 SGDLS, CDR2 YYNGEE. Here the CDR3 reads CASSADGVGLFF. Here the CDR3 DNA reads TGTGCCAGCAGCGCGGACGGCGTAGGACTGTTTTTT.

This clonotype was detected a few times. The V call is TRBV6-1, the J call TRBJ2-6; D is uncertain. V was trimmed by 4 bases and J by 0 bases, leaving 7 bases between them. The germline V gene encodes CDR1 MNHNS and CDR2 SASEGT. The CDR3 length is 15 residues. DNA of the CDR3: TGTGCCAGCAGTGCTAGAACCTCTGGGGCCAACGTCCTGACTTTC. Protein sequence: CASSARTSGANVLTF.